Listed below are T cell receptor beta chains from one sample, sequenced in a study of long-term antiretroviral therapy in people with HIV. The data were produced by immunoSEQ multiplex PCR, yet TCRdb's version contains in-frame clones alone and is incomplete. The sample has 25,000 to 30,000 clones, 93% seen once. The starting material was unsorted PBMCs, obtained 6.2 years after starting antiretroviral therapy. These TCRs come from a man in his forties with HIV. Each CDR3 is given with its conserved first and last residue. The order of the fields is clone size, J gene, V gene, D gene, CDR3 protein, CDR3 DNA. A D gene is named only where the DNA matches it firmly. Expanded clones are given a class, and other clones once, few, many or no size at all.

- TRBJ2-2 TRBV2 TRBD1 CATSDRGGGELFF TGTGCCACTTCGGACAGGGGAGGCGGGGAGCTGTTTTTT
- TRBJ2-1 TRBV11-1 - CASSLRLAVEQFF TGTGCCAGCAGCTTAAGGCTCGCCGTGGAGCAGTTCTTC
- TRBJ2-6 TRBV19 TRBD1 CASSNPGQSSGANVLTF TGTGCCAGTAGTAACCCGGGACAGTCCTCTGGGGCCAACGTCCTGACTTTC
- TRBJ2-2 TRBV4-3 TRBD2 CASSQEGLAGAGELFF TGCGCCAGCAGCCAAGAAGGACTAGCGGGAGCCGGGGAGCTGTTTTTT
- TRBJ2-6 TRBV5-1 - CASSSGQLTGANVLTF TGCGCCAGCAGCTCCGGACAGCTTACTGGGGCCAACGTCCTGACTTTC
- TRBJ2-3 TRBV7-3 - CASSLDPTGRDTQYF TGTGCCAGCAGCTTAGACCCGACAGGGAGGGATACGCAGTATTTT
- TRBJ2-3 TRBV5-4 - CASSLISGGTDTQYF TGTGCCAGCAGCTTAATTTCGGGGGGCACAGATACGCAGTATTTT
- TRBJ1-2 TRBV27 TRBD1 CASSRQGADYGYTF TGTGCCAGCAGCCGACAGGGGGCGGACTATGGCTACACCTTC
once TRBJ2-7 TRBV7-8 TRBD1 CASSLGQGRAYEQYF TGTGCCAGCAGCCTTGGACAGGGGAGGGCCTACGAGCAGTACTTC
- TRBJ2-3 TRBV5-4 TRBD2 CASSLKRGGPTDTQYF TGTGCCAGCAGCTTGAAGCGGGGGGGCCCCACAGATACGCAGTATTTT
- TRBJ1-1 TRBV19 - CASSTRTPLNTEAFF TGTGCCAGTAGTACCCGGACACCTCTGAACACTGAAGCTTTCTTT
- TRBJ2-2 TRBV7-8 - CASSSQGAGPNTGELFF TGTGCCAGCAGCTCCCAGGGTGCAGGACCGAACACCGGGGAGCTGTTTTTT
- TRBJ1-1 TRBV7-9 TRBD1 CASSPGQGRTFF TGTGCCAGCAGCCCCGGACAGGGGAGGACTTTCTTT
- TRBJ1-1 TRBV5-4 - CASSLPGGVEAFF TGTGCCAGCAGCCTACCTGGGGGGGTCGAAGCTTTCTTT
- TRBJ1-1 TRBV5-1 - CASSIGNTEAFF TGCGCCAGCAGCATAGGAAACACTGAAGCTTTCTTT
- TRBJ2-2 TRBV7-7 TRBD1 CASSALDRVAEWGELFF TGTGCCAGCAGCGCCTTGGACAGGGTGGCAGAGTGGGGGGAGCTGTTTTTT
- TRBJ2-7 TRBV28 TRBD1 CASSSPGQVSYEQYF TGTGCCAGCAGTTCCCCGGGACAGGTGTCCTACGAGCAGTACTTC
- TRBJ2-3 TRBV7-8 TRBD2 CASSYPGLAYTDTQYF TGTGCCAGCAGCTACCCGGGACTAGCTTACACAGATACGCAGTATTTT
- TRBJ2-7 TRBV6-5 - CASSPTGFGYEQYF TGTGCCAGCAGTCCCACAGGGTTCGGCTACGAGCAGTACTTC
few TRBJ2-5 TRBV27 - CASQGSEETQYF TGTGCCAGCCAGGGGAGTGAAGAGACCCAGTACTTC
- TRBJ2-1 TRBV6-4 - CASSDSTGAQFF TGTGCCAGCAGTGACTCGACGGGCGCGCAGTTCTTC
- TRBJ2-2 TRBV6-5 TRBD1 CASSWGQGNTGELFF TGTGCCAGCAGTTGGGGACAGGGGAACACCGGGGAGCTGTTTTTT
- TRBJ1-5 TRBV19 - CASSPRFGGDSNQPQHF TGTGCCAGTAGTCCCCGTTTTGGAGGGGACAGCAATCAGCCCCAGCATTTT
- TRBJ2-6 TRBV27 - CASRYSGRGWSGGANVLTF TGTGCCAGCAGATACTCAGGGAGAGGGTGGTCAGGAGGGGCCAACGTCCTGACTTTC
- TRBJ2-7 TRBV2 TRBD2 CASSEALAGGPYEQYF TGTGCCAGCAGTGAAGCGCTAGCGGGAGGGCCCTACGAGCAGTACTTC
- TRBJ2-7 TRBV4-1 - CASSPHALGRFYYEQYF TGCGCCAGCAGCCCGCATGCCCTCGGGAGATTTTACTACGAGCAGTACTTC
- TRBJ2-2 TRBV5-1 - CASSRQPGQQGTGELFF TGCGCCAGCAGTCGCCAACCGGGACAACAGGGAACCGGGGAGCTGTTTTTT
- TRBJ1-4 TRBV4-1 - CASSPPGLLNEKLFF TGCGCCAGCAGCCCGCCGGGACTCCTTAATGAAAAACTGTTTTTT
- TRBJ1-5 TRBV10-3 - CAISEGEQPQHF TGTGCCATCAGTGAGGGGGAACAGCCCCAGCATTTT
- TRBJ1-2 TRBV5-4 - CASSSKTDGNNYGYTF TGTGCCAGCAGCTCCAAGACTGACGGGAATAACTATGGCTACACCTTC
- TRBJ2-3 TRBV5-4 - CASSLDGGTDTQYF TGTGCCAGCAGCTTGGATGGGGGGACAGATACGCAGTATTTT
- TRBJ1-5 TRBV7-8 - CASSAVLNQPQHF TGTGCCAGCAGCGCAGTTCTTAATCAGCCCCAGCATTTT
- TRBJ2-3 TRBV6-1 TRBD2 CASSDRTSGGGDTQYF TGTGCCAGCAGTGACAGAACTAGCGGGGGAGGAGATACGCAGTATTTT
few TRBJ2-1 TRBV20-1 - CSASRNEQFF TGCAGTGCTTCCAGAAATGAGCAGTTCTTC
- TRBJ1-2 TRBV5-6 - CASSFGANYGYTF TGTGCCAGCAGCTTTGGGGCCAACTATGGCTACACCTTC
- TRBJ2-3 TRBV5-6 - CASSFLAQDTQYF TGTGCCAGCAGCTTTTTAGCCCAAGATACGCAGTATTTT
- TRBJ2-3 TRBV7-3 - CASSLLGVNTDTQYF TGTGCCAGCAGCTTACTAGGGGTCAACACAGATACGCAGTATTTT
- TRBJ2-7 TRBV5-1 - CASSLGGGVDEQYF TGCGCCAGCAGCTTGGGGGGAGGCGTCGATGAGCAGTACTTC
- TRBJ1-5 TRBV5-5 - CASSGSGQPQHF TGTGCCAGCTCGGGGTCGGGACAGCCCCAGCATTTT
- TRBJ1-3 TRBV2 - CASRTTGPGNTIYF TGTGCCAGCAGAACTACAGGACCTGGAAACACCATATATTTT
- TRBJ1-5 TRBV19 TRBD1 CASSMSRTGVRNQPQHF TGTGCCAGTAGTATGTCTCGGACAGGGGTGCGGAATCAGCCCCAGCATTTT
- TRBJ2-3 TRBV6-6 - CASSLRTDGGADTQYF TGTGCCAGCAGCCTCCGGACAGACGGAGGAGCAGATACGCAGTATTTT
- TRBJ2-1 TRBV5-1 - CASSLVAGSSYNEQFF TGCGCCAGCAGCTTGGTTGCGGGTAGCTCCTACAATGAGCAGTTCTTC
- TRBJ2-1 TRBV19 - CASSTPRFEIYNEQFF TGTGCCAGTAGTACCCCAAGGTTCGAGATCTACAATGAGCAGTTCTTC
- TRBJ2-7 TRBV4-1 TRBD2 CASSQDRTSSYEQYF TGCGCCAGCAGCCAAGACCGGACTAGCTCCTACGAGCAGTACTTC